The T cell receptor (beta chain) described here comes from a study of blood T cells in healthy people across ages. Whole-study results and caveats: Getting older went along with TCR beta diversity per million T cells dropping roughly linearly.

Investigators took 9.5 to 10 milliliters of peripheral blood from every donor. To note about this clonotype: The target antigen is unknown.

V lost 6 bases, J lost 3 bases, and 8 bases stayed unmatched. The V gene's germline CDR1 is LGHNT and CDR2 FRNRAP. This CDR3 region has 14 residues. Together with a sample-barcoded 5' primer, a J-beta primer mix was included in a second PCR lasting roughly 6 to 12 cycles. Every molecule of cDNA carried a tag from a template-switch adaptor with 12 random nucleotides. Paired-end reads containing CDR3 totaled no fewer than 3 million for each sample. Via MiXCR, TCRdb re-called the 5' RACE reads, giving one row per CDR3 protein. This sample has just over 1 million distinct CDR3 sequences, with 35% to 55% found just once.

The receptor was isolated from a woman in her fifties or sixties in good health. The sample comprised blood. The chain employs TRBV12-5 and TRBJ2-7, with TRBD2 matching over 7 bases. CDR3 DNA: TGTGCTAGTGGGGCGGGAGCTAAACACTACGAGCAGTACTTC. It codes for CASGAGAKHYEQYF.